Reported below is one T cell receptor beta chain. Its matching antigen is unknown. This sample is part of a study of CD8+CD57+ T cells in acquired aplastic anemia. About the study: The average for DNA from sorted CD4+ and CD8+ cells was about 2.9 ug. The average read count for CD4+ cells in healthy donors was some 9.9 million.

Both TCR beta VDJ combination and CDR3 sequence profiling were carried out. Genomic DNA was the template for this profiling. Each CDR3 protein gets one entry after TCRdb re-called the reads with MiXCR. The profile shows about 180,000 distinct CDR3 sequences, approximately 45% of them singletons. CDR3 length: 13 amino acids. V gave up 4 bases and J gave up 5 bases; unmatched junction bases: 3. The germline gives CDR1 SGHKS, CDR2 YYEKEE (reference sequence). Study-level points and caveats: Common to patients and controls were twenty-nine CD8+ CDR3 sequences.

The chain links TRBV5-5 to TRBJ2-7; 10 nucleotides line up with TRBD2. This TCR came from a human donor in good health. The sample comprised sorted CD4+, CD8+, or CD8+CD57+ T cells (not recorded which) from PBMCs. CDR3 in DNA: TGTGCCAGCAGCCCAGCGGGGGGGAACGAGCAGTACTTC. Encoded protein: CASSPAGGNEQYF.